What follows describes a single T cell receptor (beta chain). Its cognate antigen is unknown. These data originate in a study of cytomegalovirus exposure and HLA in healthy donors. Study-wide points: Association of some 18,000 TCR beta sequences with HLA alleles was found at 0.05 false discovery rate in a later analysis.

The PCR was carried out with 60 Vbeta primers and 13 Jbeta primers. TCRdb's table, derived via immunoSEQ multiplex PCR, lists solely in-frame clones and lacks some. This table has around 76,000 clones, about 73% appearing once. The sequenced material came from PBMCs. The TCR was taken from a woman aged 45-65 years in good health and CMV-seropositive.

The CDR3 coding sequence is TGTGCCGCCCGCCGGGGCGGGGAAAATGAAAAACTGTTTTTT. Translation: CAARRGGENEKLFF. The chain is built from TRBV10-3 and TRBJ1-4; TRBD1 is a possible D gene (5 bases). CDR1 and CDR2 (germline): ENHRY, SYGVKD. V was clipped by 11 bases and J by 5 bases, with 18 bases between them. The CDR3 sequence is 14 residues long.